In this sample, the clone carrying this T cell receptor (beta chain) turned up once. This specimen belongs to a study of blood T cell repertoires in COVID-19. Study-level background: There were acute and convalescent COVID-19 samples, and they came from the United States, Italy and Spain.

V was clipped by 6 bases and J by 5 bases; unmatched bases: 8. Germline CDR1 MDHEN, CDR2 SYDVKM. The CDR3 has 15 residues. In the study's own analysis: Amplification with reference gene primers provided the estimates of nucleated cell counts. Sequenced by immunoSEQ multiplex PCR; TCRdb stores in-frame clones only, minus some. The D gene and trimming were derived from the DNA, and the V and J assignments and clone size from that table. The sample lists around 63,000 clones; around 81% were seen once. The sample was peripheral blood. V usage is TRBV28 and J usage is TRBJ2-5, with 11 bases that match TRBD2. The sequence came from a woman aged 80 or older with active or convalescent COVID-19. In DNA form, the CDR3 reads TGTGCCAGCAGGGTACTAGCGGGGGCCGGGGAGACCCAGTACTTC. Translated, it gives CASRVLAGAGETQYF.